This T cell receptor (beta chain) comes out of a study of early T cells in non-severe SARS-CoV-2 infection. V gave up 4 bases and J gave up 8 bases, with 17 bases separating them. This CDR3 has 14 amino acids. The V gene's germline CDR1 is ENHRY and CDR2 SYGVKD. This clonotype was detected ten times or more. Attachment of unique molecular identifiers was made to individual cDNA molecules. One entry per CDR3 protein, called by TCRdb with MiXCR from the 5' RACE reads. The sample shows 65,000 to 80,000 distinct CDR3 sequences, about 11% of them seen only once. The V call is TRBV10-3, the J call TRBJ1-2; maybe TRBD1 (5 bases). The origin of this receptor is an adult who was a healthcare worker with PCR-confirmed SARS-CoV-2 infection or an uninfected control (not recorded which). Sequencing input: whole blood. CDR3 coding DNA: TGTGCCATCAGTGCCGTCCGGGGCCAAGAGGGCTACACCTTC. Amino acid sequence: CAISAVRGQEGYTF.